This TCR beta chain was sequenced for a study of brain metastases from non-small cell lung cancer. Study results and caveats: Brain metastases shared most TCR repertoire with primaries, with sparse T cells.

Profiling relied on immunoSEQ multiplex PCR, and the TCRdb table lists in-frame clones only, not all of them. This table holds 3,500 to 4,500 clones, roughly 85% found once. With 0 bases removed from V and 8 bases from J, the gap between germline ends came to 11 bases. The length of the CDR3 is 13 residues. Per germline, CDR1 KGHSY and CDR2 FQNENV. This clone was observed a single time. Its antigen is still unknown. Sequencing input: primary lung tumor tissue. This receptor was taken from a donor at least 40 years old with non-small cell lung cancer. The chain joins TRBV16 to TRBJ2-7; D not certain. The CDR3 sequence: CASSQSALNQQYF. For the CDR3, the DNA is TGTGCCAGCAGCCAATCTGCCCTCAACCAGCAGTACTTC.